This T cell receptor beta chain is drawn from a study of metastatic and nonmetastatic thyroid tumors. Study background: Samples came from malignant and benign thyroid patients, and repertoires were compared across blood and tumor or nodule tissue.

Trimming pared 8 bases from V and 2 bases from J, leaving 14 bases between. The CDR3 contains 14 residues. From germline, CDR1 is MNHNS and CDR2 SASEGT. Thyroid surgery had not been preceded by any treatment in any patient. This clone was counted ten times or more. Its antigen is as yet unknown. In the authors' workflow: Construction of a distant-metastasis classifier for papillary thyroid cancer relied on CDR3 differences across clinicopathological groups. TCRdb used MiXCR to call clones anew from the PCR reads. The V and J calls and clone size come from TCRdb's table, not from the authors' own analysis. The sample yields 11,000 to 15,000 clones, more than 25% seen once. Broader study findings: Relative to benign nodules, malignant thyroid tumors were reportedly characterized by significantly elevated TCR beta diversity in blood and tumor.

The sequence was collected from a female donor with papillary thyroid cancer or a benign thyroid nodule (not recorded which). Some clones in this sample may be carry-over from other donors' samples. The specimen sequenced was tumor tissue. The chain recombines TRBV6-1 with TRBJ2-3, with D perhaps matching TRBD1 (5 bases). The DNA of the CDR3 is TGTGCCAGCGGGCTCGACAGTAACACAGATACGCAGTATTTT. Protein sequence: CASGLDSNTDTQYF.